This TCR beta chain was found in a study of blood T cells in healthy people across ages. Using a J-beta primer mix together with a sample-barcoded 5' primer, a second PCR was run for about 6 to 12 cycles. Individual samples furnished no less than 2.5 million CDR3-containing paired-end reads apiece. TCRdb ran MiXCR on the 5' RACE reads and lists one entry per CDR3 protein. The sample has 540,000 or so distinct CDR3 sequences, 25% to 30% seen once. Each donor had about 9.6 milliliters of peripheral blood drawn. What was sequenced was blood. This sequence was found in a woman between 65 and 79 years old in good health.

The CDR3 region is CASMGPAKNIQYF. For the CDR3, the DNA is TGTGCCAGCATGGGACCGGCCAAAAACATTCAGTACTTC. V and J are TRBV2 and TRBJ2-4; perhaps D is TRBD1 or TRBD2 (5 bases each). Germline V gives CDR1 SNHLY, CDR2 FYNNEI. Trimming cost V 7 bases and J 1 base, with 8 bases left between them. The length of the CDR3 is 13 residues.